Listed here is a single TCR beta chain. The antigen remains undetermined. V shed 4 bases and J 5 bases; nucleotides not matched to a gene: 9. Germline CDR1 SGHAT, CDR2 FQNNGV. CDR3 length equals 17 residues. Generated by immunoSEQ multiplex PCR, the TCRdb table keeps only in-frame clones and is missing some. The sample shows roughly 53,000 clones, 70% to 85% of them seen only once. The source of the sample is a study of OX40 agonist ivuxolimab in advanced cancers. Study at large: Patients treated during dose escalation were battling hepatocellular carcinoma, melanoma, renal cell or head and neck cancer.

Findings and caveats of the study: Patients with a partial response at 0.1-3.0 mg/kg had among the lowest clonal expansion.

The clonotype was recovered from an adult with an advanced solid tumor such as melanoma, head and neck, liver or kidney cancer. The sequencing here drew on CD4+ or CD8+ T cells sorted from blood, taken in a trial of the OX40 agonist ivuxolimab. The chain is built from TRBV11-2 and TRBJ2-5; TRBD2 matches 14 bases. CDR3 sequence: CASSYGTSGRKGETQYF. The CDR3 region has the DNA TGTGCCAGCAGCTACGGGACTAGCGGGAGAAAGGGGGAGACCCAGTACTTC.